The 2 T cell receptor beta chains below all came from one sample that was sequenced in a study of cytomegalovirus exposure and HLA in healthy donors. The PCR had 60 Vbeta and 13 Jbeta primers. Sequenced by immunoSEQ multiplex PCR; TCRdb stores in-frame clones only, minus some. This sample has some 160,000 clones; approximately 86% occur once, and the top ten carry just under 2%. Input material: PBMCs. The origin of the receptors is a woman aged 18 to 35 in good health and CMV-seronegative.

This sequence joins TRBV4-2 and TRBJ2-2, with D perhaps TRBD2 (6 bases). Germline lookup yields CDR1 LGHNA and CDR2 YNFKEQ. The CDR3 is 14 amino acids. V lost 7 bases and J lost 3, with 12 bases in between. CDR3 DNA: TGTGCCAGCAACCAGGAGGGACACACCGGGGAGCTGTTTTTT. This codes for CASNQEGHTGELFF.

The CDR3 bases are TGTGCTAGTGGTTTGGTAGTGCATCGCGGCTCCTACAATGAGCAGTTCTTC. As protein: CASGLVVHRGSYNEQFF. The chain recombines TRBV12-5 with TRBJ2-1; D uncertain. V shed 0 bases and J shed 0 bases, with 12 bases lying between them. CDR3 length equals 17 residues. Per germline, CDR1 LGHNT and CDR2 FRNRAP.